The entry that follows covers one TCR beta chain sequence. Its antigen is still unknown. This record comes from a study of shared clonotypes between healthy human individuals. Study-wide findings and caveats: Researchers found naive subsets generally carried larger estimated richness than memory subsets. A few donors shared 4.5% to 6.5% of their naive CD4 clonotypes. Since donors were few, the genetic and exposure-history diversity represented was limited.

In replicate PCRs of sorted subsets, approximately 190 ng DNA, roughly 31,000 T cell genomes, was used. TCRdb's table, derived via immunoSEQ multiplex PCR, lists solely in-frame clones and lacks some. Among approximately 180,000 clones listed, 90% to 95% were seen once. The CDR3 length is 14 residues. In germline, CDR1 is LNHDA, CDR2 SQIVND (reference sequence). With 7 bases removed from V and 0 bases from J, the gap between germline ends came to 12 bases. The chain carries TRBV19 and TRBJ1-2, with D unresolved. The receptor comes from a woman aged 25 to 39 in good health. Material: naive CD4+ T cells sorted from blood. As for subset: CD45RA+ positively selected. CDR3 residues: CASTQMRANYGYTF. The CDR3 nucleotides read TGTGCCAGTACCCAGATGAGAGCTAACTATGGCTACACCTTC.